This TCR beta chain was recovered during a study of cytomegalovirus exposure and HLA in healthy donors. Study-level findings and limits: In an earlier analysis, productive rearrangement rates for most beta V segments clustered near 87% or 30%.

The germline V gene encodes CDR1 SGHNT and CDR2 YYREEE (reference sequence). With V trimmed by 0 bases and J by 3 bases, 10 bases remained unmatched. The CDR3 runs to 17 residues. Researchers ran the PCR with 60 Vbeta and 13 Jbeta primers. TCRdb's table, derived via immunoSEQ multiplex PCR, lists solely in-frame clones and lacks some. Of 130,000 to 150,000 clones in the sample, roughly 62% were seen once. Worth noting for this clone: Its antigen is currently unknown.

The clonotype comes from a man aged 60 to 69 in good health and CMV-seronegative. Input material: PBMCs. This chain uses TRBV5-4 with TRBJ2-3; 7 bases are a match to TRBD1. Here the CDR3 reads CASSLARGQRTTDTQYF. CDR3 nucleotides: TGTGCCAGCAGCTTGGCCAGGGGACAGCGAACAACAGATACGCAGTATTTT.